This TCR beta chain stems from a study of blood T cell repertoires in COVID-19. Turning to the study itself: Acute-phase and convalescent COVID-19 samples originated in the United States, Italy and Spain. The cDNA or gDNA used as material had been derived from T cells, B-cell-depleted T cells, or PBMCs.

V lost 3 bases to trimming and J lost 8 bases, with 7 bases between them. Per germline, CDR1 GTSNPN and CDR2 SVGIG (reference sequence). CDR3 length: 11 amino acids. Per the original data handling: Nucleated cell counts were estimated from reference gene primer amplification. Repertoires were generated with immunoSEQ multiplex PCR, while TCRdb's copy carries only in-frame clones and drops some. V and J calls and clone size follow that table, whereas D and trimming were derived from the DNA. This table has around 250,000 clones, roughly nine tenths appearing once. The sequenced sample consisted of peripheral blood. The clonotype comes from a man in his 60s with acute or convalescent COVID-19. The chain recombines TRBV30 with TRBJ1-4; D gene ambiguous. The CDR3, as DNA: TGTGCCTGGAGGCAGGAAGAAAAACTGTTTTTT. Encoded protein: CAWRQEEKLFF. The full variable domain, with the rest looked up from reference TRBV30 and TRBJ1-4, is SQTIHQWPATLVQPVGSPLSLECTVEGTSNPNLYWYRQAAGRGLQLLFYSVGIGQISSEVPQNLSASRPQDRQFILSSKKLLLSDSGFYLCAWRQEEKLFFGSGTQLSVL.